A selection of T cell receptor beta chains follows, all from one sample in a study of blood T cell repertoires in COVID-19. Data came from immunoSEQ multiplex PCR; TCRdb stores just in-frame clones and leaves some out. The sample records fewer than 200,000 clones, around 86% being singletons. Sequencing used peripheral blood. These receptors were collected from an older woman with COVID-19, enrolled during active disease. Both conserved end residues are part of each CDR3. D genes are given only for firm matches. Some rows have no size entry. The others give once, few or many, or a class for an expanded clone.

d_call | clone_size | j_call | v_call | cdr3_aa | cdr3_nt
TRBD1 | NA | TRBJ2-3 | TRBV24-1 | CATSGQGSTDTQYF | TGTGCCACCAGCGGACAGGGTAGCACAGATACGCAGTATTTT
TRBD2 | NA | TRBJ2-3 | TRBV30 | CAWSAGGLGGDTQYF | TGTGCCTGGAGTGCGGGAGGGCTCGGTGGAGATACGCAGTATTTT
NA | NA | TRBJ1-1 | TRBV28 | CASSLGTRNTEAFF | TGTGCCAGCAGTTTAGGCACAAGGAACACTGAAGCTTTCTTT
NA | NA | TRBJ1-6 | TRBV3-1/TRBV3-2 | CASSRRDTPSSNSPLHF | TGTGCCAGCAGCCGCCGGGACACCCCTTCTTCTAATTCACCCCTCCACTTT
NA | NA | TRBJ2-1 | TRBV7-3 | CASSSPGTSQFF | TGTGCCAGCAGCTCCCCCGGGACTTCTCAGTTCTTC
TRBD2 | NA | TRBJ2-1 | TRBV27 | CASTLQTSGSGEQFF | TGTGCCAGCACCCTCCAGACTAGCGGGAGCGGTGAGCAGTTCTTC
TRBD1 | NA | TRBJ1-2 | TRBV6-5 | CASSSGTGGDYGYTF | TGTGCCAGCAGTTCCGGGACAGGGGGCGACTATGGCTACACCTTC
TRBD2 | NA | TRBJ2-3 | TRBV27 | CASSLAGVKSADTQYF | TGTGCCAGCAGTTTAGCGGGAGTGAAGTCGGCAGATACGCAGTATTTT
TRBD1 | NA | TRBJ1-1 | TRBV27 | CASSLSLMAGGSEAFF | TGTGCCAGCAGTTTATCGTTAATGGCAGGGGGCTCTGAAGCTTTCTTT
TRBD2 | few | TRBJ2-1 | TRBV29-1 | CSAGLIAGYNEQFF | TGCAGCGCCGGTCTGATAGCGGGGTACAATGAGCAGTTCTTC
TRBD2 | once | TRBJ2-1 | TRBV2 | CAGSRGLHNNEQFF | TGTGCCGGCAGTCGGGGACTACACAACAATGAGCAGTTCTTC
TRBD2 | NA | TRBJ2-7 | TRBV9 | CASSPRRLAAYEQYF | TGTGCCAGCAGCCCTAGGAGACTAGCGGCCTACGAGCAGTACTTC
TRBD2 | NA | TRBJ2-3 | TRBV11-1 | CASSSLAGDGGDTQYF | TGTGCCAGCAGCTCTCTAGCGGGAGATGGGGGGGATACGCAGTATTTT
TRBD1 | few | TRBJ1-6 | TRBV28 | CASNTGQKNNSPLHF | TGTGCCAGCAACACGGGACAGAAAAATAATTCACCCCTCCACTTT
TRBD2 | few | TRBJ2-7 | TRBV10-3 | CAISSRTSGMEQYF | TGTGCCATCAGCAGCCGGACTAGTGGTATGGAGCAGTACTTC
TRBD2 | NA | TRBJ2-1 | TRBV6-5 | CASSRLAGVINEQFF | TGTGCCAGCAGTAGACTAGCGGGAGTAATCAATGAGCAGTTCTTC
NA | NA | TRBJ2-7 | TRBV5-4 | CASSLWGESYEQYF | TGTGCCAGCAGCCTTTGGGGGGAATCCTACGAGCAGTACTTC
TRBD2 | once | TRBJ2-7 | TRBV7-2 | CASSFHPPVSGPSYEQYF | TGTGCCAGCAGCTTCCACCCGCCGGTTAGCGGGCCCTCCTACGAGCAGTACTTC
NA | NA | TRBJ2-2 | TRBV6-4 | CASSETVLRAGELFF | TGTGCCAGCAGTGAAACAGTTTTGAGGGCCGGGGAGCTGTTTTTT
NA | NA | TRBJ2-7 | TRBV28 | CASSLSGLYEQYF | TGTGCCAGCAGTTTATCAGGGCTCTACGAGCAGTACTTC
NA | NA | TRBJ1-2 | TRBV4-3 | CASSQESVPRSYTF | TGCGCCAGCAGCCAAGAGTCGGTCCCCCGCAGCTACACCTTC